This T cell receptor beta chain was identified in a study of cytomegalovirus exposure and HLA in healthy donors. CDR1 and CDR2 (germline): MDHEN, SYDVKM. There are 13 residues in the CDR3. Trimming pared 8 bases from V and 6 bases from J, leaving 17 bases between. Data came from immunoSEQ multiplex PCR; TCRdb stores just in-frame clones and leaves some out. Here the sample spans 120,000 or so clones, roughly 89% being singletons. About this clone: Antigen specificity is unknown.

Study-wide points: Specificity of a few CMV-associated chains for CMV antigens was verified in vitro. The listing of approximately 160 TCR beta chains classed them as cytomegalovirus-associated.

Material: PBMCs. The source is a woman aged 18-30 years in good health and CMV-seronegative. The chain joins TRBV28 to TRBJ2-7; tentative D call: TRBD1 (6 bases). The CDR3 DNA follows: TGTGCCAGCGGACAGTCAGCCCCATGCGAGCAGTACTTC. This encodes CASGQSAPCEQYF.